Below are 20 T cell receptor beta chains sequenced from a single sample in a study of identical twins. TCRdb analysed the 5' RACE reads with MiXCR anew, one entry per CDR3 protein. The sample includes approximately 210,000 distinct CDR3 sequences, more than 15% of them seen just once. The same data also contributed to another study, on T cells expressing NK-cell markers.

Source material: CD8+ T cells sorted from blood. These receptors all come from a woman in her late teens or twenties in good health.

This clonotype has a handful of counts. The genes are TRBV4-1 and TRBJ1-1, with D possibly being TRBD1 (6 bases). The CDR3 loop spans 14 amino acids. Per the germline V gene, CDR1 is MGHRA and CDR2 is YSYEKL. V was clipped by 4 bases and J by 2 bases, with 11 bases between them. The CDR3 loop is CASSPGAINTEAFF. CDR3 coding DNA: TGCGCCAGCAGCCCAGGGGCGATAAACACTGAAGCTTTCTTT.

The chain joins TRBV27 to TRBJ2-7; TRBD1 aligns across 8 bases. With 3 bases clipped from V and 7 bases from J, the junction kept 8 bases outside the gene matches. This CDR3 is built from 14 residues. Germline-derived CDR1 and CDR2 are MNHEY and SMNVEV (reference sequence). CDR3 protein: CASSFLQGAREQYF. The CDR3 DNA reads TGTGCCAGCAGTTTTCTCCAGGGGGCCCGGGAGCAGTACTTC.

The CDR3 region is CASSLIQGNYGYTF. In nucleotides, the CDR3 is TGTGCCAGCAGTTTAATACAGGGGAACTATGGCTACACCTTC. The chain uses TRBV27 and TRBJ1-2; 7 bases fit TRBD1. Germline CDR1 reads MNHEY; CDR2 reads SMNVEV (reference sequence). Trimming removed 2 bases from V and 2 bases from J; junction bases left unmatched: 2. There are 14 residues in the CDR3.

This clonotype was detected ten times or more. V gene TRBV27 combines with J gene TRBJ2-1; D is uncertain. Germline CDR1 reads MNHEY; CDR2 reads SMNVEV (reference sequence). This CDR3 is 13 amino acids long. Trimming took 9 bases from V and 2 from J, leaving 11 bases between them. CDR3 sequence: CASGTGTYNEQFF. The CDR3 DNA reads as TGTGCCAGTGGAACTGGGACCTACAATGAGCAGTTCTTC.

The CDR3 DNA follows: TGTGCCAGCAGCGCCCCCCCGAGCGGGGAAGACACGCAGTATTTT. Translated, it gives CASSAPPSGEDTQYF. V gene TRBV9 combines with J gene TRBJ2-3; the match to TRBD2 covers 7 bases. CDR3 length: 15 amino acids. V was pared by 3 bases and J by 9 bases, with 13 bases of the junction left unmatched. The germline CDR1 and CDR2 sequences are SGDLS and YYNGEE. Complete variable domain (other parts from reference TRBV9 and TRBJ2-3): DSGVTQTPKHLITATGQRVTLRCSPRSGDLSVYWYQQSLDQGLQFLIQYYNGEERAKGNILERFSAQQFPDLHSELNLSSLELGDSALYFCASSAPPSGEDTQYFGPGTRLTVL.

V is TRBV20-1 and J is TRBJ2-4, with D perhaps TRBD1 (6 bases). Germline V gene sequence: CDR1 DFQATT, CDR2 SNEGSKA (reference sequence). V gave up 3 bases and J gave up 8 bases, with 23 bases separating them. The length of the CDR3 is 16 residues. The CDR3 reads CSASLTGDKVGYIQYF. DNA of the CDR3: TGCAGTGCTAGCCTGACTGGGGACAAGGTCGGGTACATTCAGTACTTC.

This clonotype was detected only a few times. This rearrangement joins TRBV5-6 to TRBJ2-2; a weak D match, TRBD1 (6 bases). V shed 4 bases and J shed 3 bases, with 13 bases lying between them. The CDR3 length is 15 residues. The V gene's germline CDR1 is SGHDT and CDR2 YYEEEE. CDR3 in amino acids: CASSPWTEYTGELFF. CDR3 in DNA: TGTGCCAGCAGCCCCTGGACAGAATACACCGGGGAGCTGTTTTTT.

The CDR3 DNA sequence: TGTGCCACCAGTGGGGGAACAGGGGGTCATTCGTCCTACAATGAGCAGTTCTTC. Protein sequence: CATSGGTGGHSSYNEQFF. V and J are TRBV24-1 and TRBJ2-1, with TRBD1 matching over 8 bases. This CDR3 has 18 amino acids. The ends lost 5 bases at V and 1 base at J; junction bases unmatched: 12. The germline V gene has CDR1 KGHDR and CDR2 SFDVKD.

This rearrangement joins TRBV5-8 to TRBJ2-7; D is uncertain. Germline V gene data show CDR1 as SGHTS and CDR2 as YDEGEE. The CDR3 has 16 residues. V dropped 0 bases and J dropped 4 bases, with 17 bases sitting between them. The CDR3 DNA is TGTGCCAGCAGCTTGGTTATTTCCGGGCCACTTTACGAGCAGTACTTC. Its translation: CASSLVISGPLYEQYF.

V and J are TRBV7-9 and TRBJ2-2; 9 bases align to TRBD1. Germline V gives CDR1 SEHNR, CDR2 FQNEAQ (reference sequence). Unmatched junction bases numbered 4, after V lost 9 bases and J lost 5 bases. This CDR3 spans 13 amino acids. The CDR3 loop is CASTGGATGELFF. CDR3 in DNA: TGTGCCAGTACAGGGGGCGCGACCGGGGAGCTGTTTTTT.

This clonotype was counted at least ten times. This chain joins TRBV12-3 or TRBV12-4 and TRBJ2-5; TRBD1 is a possible D gene (6 bases). The CDR3 consists of 13 residues. Trimming shortened V by 5 bases and J by 3 bases, and 10 bases separated the two germline ends. CDR3 nucleotides: TGTGCCAGCAGTCAACAGGGTGAAGAGACCCAGTACTTC. Translated: CASSQQGEETQYF.

This clonotype has at least ten counts. This chain links TRBV12-3 or TRBV12-4 with TRBJ2-7; TRBD2 might be the D (5 bases). Trimming took off 3 bases at V and 7 bases at J, with 13 bases between the two ends. This CDR3 comprises 13 residues. The CDR3 sequence is CASSFGFGNEQYF. The CDR3, as DNA: TGTGCCAGCAGTTTTGGTTTCGGGAATGAGCAGTACTTC.

Only a few counts were recorded for this clonotype. This rearrangement joins TRBV7-9 to TRBJ2-7; TRBD1 is a possible D gene (5 bases). V was shortened by 4 bases and J by 8 bases, with 15 bases between the two germline ends. CDR3 length: 13 amino acids. CDR1 and CDR2 (germline): SEHNR, FQNEAQ (reference sequence). CDR3: CASSSPEGAQQYF. Here the CDR3 DNA reads TGTGCCAGCAGCTCTCCGGAAGGGGCGCAGCAGTACTTC.

Only a few counts were recorded for this clonotype. The V and J genes are TRBV4-3 and TRBJ2-1; the D is unclear. Trimming cost V 0 bases and J 8 bases, with 14 bases left between them. CDR1 is LGHNA, CDR2 YSLEER, per germline. The CDR3 runs to 15 residues. CDR3 amino acids: CASSQDPDSRHEQFF. The CDR3 DNA sequence: TGCGCCAGCAGCCAAGATCCGGATTCTAGGCATGAGCAGTTCTTC.

This clonotype has more than one count but fewer than ten. V is TRBV27 and J is TRBJ2-5; a weak D match, TRBD2 (6 bases). CDR1 and CDR2 from the germline V gene are MNHEY and SMNVEV (reference sequence). V lost 4 bases and J lost 3, with 15 bases in between. This CDR3 comprises 15 residues. The CDR3 nucleotides are TGTGCCAGCAGTTCCCCCGGGAGACGGAAAGAGACCCAGTACTTC. This encodes CASSSPGRRKETQYF.

This clonotype has a count of ten or more. The chain is built from TRBV6-2 or TRBV6-3 and TRBJ2-1; D not certain. V lost 7 bases to trimming and J lost 0 bases, with 13 bases between them. The CDR3 covers 15 residues. Germline lookup yields CDR1 MNHEY and CDR2 SVGEGT. The CDR3 DNA reads as TGTGCCAGCACCTATCTTTTCAGCTCCTACAATGAGCAGTTCTTC. Residues: CASTYLFSSYNEQFF.

V usage is TRBV7-2 and J usage is TRBJ2-7, with TRBD2 matching 8 bases. This CDR3 contains 14 residues. In germline, CDR1 is SGHTA, CDR2 FQGNSA. V was pared by 2 bases and J by 5 bases, with 5 bases of the junction left unmatched. CDR3 loop: CASSLLAGTHEQYF. The CDR3 DNA sequence: TGTGCCAGCAGCTTATTAGCGGGAACCCACGAGCAGTACTTC.

The rearrangement links TRBV29-1 to TRBJ2-2; 7 nucleotides align to TRBD2. J gave up 4 bases and V 2 bases, and 4 bases lay outside the gene matches. The CDR3 runs to 14 residues. Germline V gives CDR1 SQVTM, CDR2 ANQGSEA. The CDR3 reads CSVEWEGLTGELFF. DNA of the CDR3: TGCAGCGTTGAATGGGAGGGCCTCACCGGGGAGCTGTTTTTT.

This clonotype was observed at least ten times. This CDR3 reads CASSLWEEVPYNEQFF. CDR3 DNA sequence: TGTGCCAGCAGCCTTTGGGAGGAAGTCCCCTACAATGAGCAGTTCTTC. The chain links TRBV5-5 to TRBJ2-1, with D perhaps matching TRBD2 (6 bases). Germline V gene lookup returns CDR1 SGHKS and CDR2 YYEKEE (reference sequence). The length of the CDR3 is 16 residues. The V gene lost 4 bases and the J gene lost 2 bases, with 16 bases spanning the gap.

V usage is TRBV12-3 or TRBV12-4 and J usage is TRBJ2-7; 8 bases align to TRBD1. The CDR3 runs 15 residues. The V and J ends lost 3 bases and 2 bases, in that order; junction bases with no gene match: 6. Here the CDR3 DNA reads TGTGCCAGCAGTTTCCAGACAGGGGATGCCTACGAGCAGTACTTC. Protein sequence: CASSFQTGDAYEQYF.